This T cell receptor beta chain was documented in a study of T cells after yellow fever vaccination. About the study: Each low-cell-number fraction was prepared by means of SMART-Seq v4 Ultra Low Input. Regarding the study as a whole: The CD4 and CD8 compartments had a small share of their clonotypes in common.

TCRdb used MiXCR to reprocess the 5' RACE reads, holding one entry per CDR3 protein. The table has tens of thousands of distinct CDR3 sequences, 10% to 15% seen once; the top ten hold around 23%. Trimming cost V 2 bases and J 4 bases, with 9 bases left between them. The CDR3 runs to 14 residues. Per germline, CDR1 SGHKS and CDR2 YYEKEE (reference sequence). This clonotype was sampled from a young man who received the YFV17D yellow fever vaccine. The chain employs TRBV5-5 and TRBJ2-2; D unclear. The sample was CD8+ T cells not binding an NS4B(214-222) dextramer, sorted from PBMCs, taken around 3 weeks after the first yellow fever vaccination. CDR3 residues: CASSFFWGTGELFF. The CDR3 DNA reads TGTGCCAGCAGCTTCTTCTGGGGCACCGGGGAGCTGTTTTTT.